These 11 T cell receptor beta chains were sequenced from one sample in a study of response to subunit inactivated influenza vaccine. Each CDR3 protein gets one entry after TCRdb re-called the RT-PCR reads with MiXCR. The sample includes 450,000 to 700,000 distinct CDR3 sequences, approximately 15% of them seen just once. Material: PBMCs from blood, obtained 11 to 12 days after vaccination. All receptors come from a man aged 45-65 years who received an inactivated influenza vaccine.

This clonotype came up a few times. The V and J genes are TRBV7-2 and TRBJ2-3; 9 nucleotides line up with TRBD1. Germline V CDR1 and CDR2: SGHTA, FQGNSA. Trimming cost V 1 base and J 3 bases; bases outside gene matches: 5. The CDR3 is 16 residues long. CDR3 loop: CASSLVGTGRTDTQYF. The CDR3 region has the DNA TGTGCCAGCAGCTTAGTTGGGACAGGGAGGACAGATACGCAGTATTTT.

This chain joins TRBV20-1 and TRBJ2-7, with 10 bases aligning to TRBD2. J was trimmed by 4 bases and V by 6 bases; bases with no gene match: 12. In germline, CDR1 is DFQATT, CDR2 SNEGSKA (reference sequence). There are 15 residues in the CDR3. CDR3 residues: CSATPLAGRMYEQYF. CDR3 DNA: TGCAGTGCCACCCCACTAGCGGGGAGGATGTACGAGCAGTACTTC.

The J gene is TRBJ2-4, the V gene TRBV15; no definite D call. Germline V CDR1 and CDR2: LNHNV, YYDKDF (reference sequence). Between the trimmed V and J ends, which lost 8 bases and 3 bases, there was a span of 11 bases. CDR3 length: 13 residues. The CDR3 region has the DNA TGTGCCACCGGTAAAACCATCAAAAACATTCAGTACTTC. Translated: CATGKTIKNIQYF.

This clonotype has just a few counts. V usage is TRBV6-1 and J usage is TRBJ1-6; D not resolved. This CDR3 contains 13 residues. Germline CDR1 and CDR2: MNHNS and SASEGT. V was cut by 3 bases and J by 6 bases, with 6 bases left in between. The CDR3 protein is CASSDQINSPLHF. The CDR3 coding sequence is TGTGCCAGCAGTGATCAGATTAATTCACCCCTCCACTTT.

On this clonotype: The junction does not match germline at one end; this may be a read error. The chain carries TRBV6-1 and TRBJ2-1, with 10 positions matching TRBD2. The germline gives CDR1 MNHNS, CDR2 SASEGT. The CDR3 loop spans 13 amino acids. The CDR3 sequence: CASSPSGGYEQSF. In nucleotides, the CDR3 is TGTGCCAGCTCGCCTAGCGGGGGCTATGAGCAGTCCTTC.

This clonotype came up a few times. The J gene is TRBJ2-2, the V gene TRBV12-3 or TRBV12-4; 9 bases fit TRBD2. Trimming removed 6 bases from V and 6 bases from J; junction bases left unmatched: 8. The CDR3 covers 15 residues. The CDR3 reads CASSRAGGVAGELFF. CDR3 nucleotides: TGTGCCAGCAGCCGGGCGGGGGGGGTCGCCGGGGAGCTGTTTTTT.

J is TRBJ2-3 and V is TRBV20-1; 9 nucleotides align to TRBD2. Germline CDR1 and CDR2: DFQATT and SNEGSKA (reference sequence). V shed 2 bases and J 4 bases; nucleotides not matched to a gene: 4. This CDR3 is 14 amino acids long. CDR3 amino acids: CSARKGGRADTQYF. The CDR3 DNA is TGCAGTGCTAGAAAGGGCGGGAGGGCAGATACGCAGTATTTT.

This clonotype was counted ten times or more. The CDR3 loop is CASGGYNQPQHF. The DNA of the CDR3 is TGTGCCAGCGGGGGGTACAATCAGCCCCAGCATTTT. The genes are TRBV7-2 and TRBJ1-5; maybe TRBD1 (5 bases). Germline CDR1 is SGHTA and CDR2 is FQGNSA. Trimming pared 8 bases from V and 3 bases from J, leaving 8 bases between. The CDR3 runs to 12 residues.

This clonotype appeared once. V usage is TRBV5-1 and J usage is TRBJ2-1, with 8 bases identical to TRBD2. Germline V gene sequence: CDR1 SGHRS, CDR2 YFSETQ. Unmatched junction bases numbered 11, after V lost 2 bases and J lost 10 bases. The CDR3 runs 15 residues. The chain's CDR3 is CASSFGGTSIWEQFF. The DNA for the CDR3 is TGCGCCAGCAGCTTCGGGGGGACTAGTATTTGGGAGCAGTTCTTC.

There are a few counts of this clonotype. The rearrangement links TRBV29-1 to TRBJ2-7; 8 positions match TRBD1. V trimming: 4 bases; J trimming: 9 bases; junction bases outside the gene matches: 11. The CDR3 consists of 13 residues. Germline values: CDR1 SQVTM, CDR2 ANQGSEA. CDR3 sequence reads: CSVGPGGERSQYF. CDR3 in DNA: TGCAGCGTTGGGCCAGGGGGCGAGCGGTCGCAGTACTTC.

The chain couples TRBV9 to TRBJ2-3; TRBD1 or TRBD2 may be the D gene (5 bases each). The CDR3 spans 16 residues. V was shortened by 4 bases and J by 4 bases, with 19 bases between the two germline ends. Per germline, CDR1 SGDLS and CDR2 YYNGEE. CDR3 residues: CASSPVWGAEADTQYF. CDR3 bases: TGTGCCAGCAGCCCCGTTTGGGGCGCGGAGGCAGATACGCAGTATTTT.